This T cell receptor (beta chain) was obtained from a study of blood T cell repertoires in COVID-19. Study details: The cDNA or gDNA used as material had been derived from T cells, B-cell-depleted T cells, or PBMCs.

This CDR3 spans 12 amino acids. V gave up 4 bases and J gave up 8 bases, with 12 bases separating them. The germline V gene encodes CDR1 SGHDT and CDR2 YYEEEE. Clones were read by immunoSEQ multiplex PCR, and TCRdb kept only the in-frame ones, dropping some. The table has around 100,000 clones, about 85% seen once. The source of this sequence is a human donor in a cohort sampled during active COVID-19. The chain has TRBV5-6 and TRBJ1-2; D call uncertain. Sequenced material: peripheral blood. CDR3 residues: CASSTPTHGYTF. The CDR3 coding sequence is TGTGCCAGCAGCACGCCGACACACGGCTACACCTTC.